Following are 11 T cell receptor beta chains from one sample sequenced in a study of control samples from healthy donors and cancer patients. Measured with immunoSEQ multiplex PCR; TCRdb has only the in-frame clones, and not every one. The table includes around 96,000 clones, just over 90% detected once. Material for sequencing was blood. These receptors were collected from a man between 18 and 35 years old in good health.

The J gene is TRBJ1-1, the V gene TRBV10-1; D uncertain. This CDR3 is 14 amino acids long. Germline values: CDR1 WNHNN, CDR2 SYGVQD (reference sequence). Between the trimmed V and J ends, which lost 0 bases and 4 bases, there was a span of 9 bases. For the CDR3, the DNA is TGCGCCAGCAGTGAGTCCCCGGCAGCCACTGAAGCTTTCTTT. Encoded protein: CASSESPAATEAFF.

The gene calls are TRBV6-2 or TRBV6-3 and TRBJ2-1, with D perhaps matching TRBD2 (6 bases). Germline CDR1 reads MNHEY; CDR2 reads SVGEGT. V was pared by 5 bases and J by 3 bases, with 14 bases between. CDR3 length equals 15 residues. The CDR3 region is CASSTRGIIYNEQFF. Written as DNA, the CDR3 is TGTGCCAGCAGTACCCGGGGGATAATCTACAATGAGCAGTTCTTC.

The chain carries TRBV27 and TRBJ1-4, with no clear D. V was pared by 6 bases and J by 7 bases, with 9 bases between. The CDR3 totals 12 residues. Per the germline V gene, CDR1 is MNHEY and CDR2 is SMNVEV (reference sequence). The CDR3 loop reads CASSPEGEKLFF. The CDR3 DNA reads as TGTGCCAGCAGCCCTGAGGGTGAAAAACTGTTTTTT.

This rearrangement joins TRBV7-8 to TRBJ1-5; the match to TRBD1 covers 8 bases. The junction had 11 bases not matched to a gene; V was cut back by 5 bases and J by 2 bases. The CDR3 is made up of 17 amino acids. Germline V gives CDR1 SGHVS, CDR2 FQNEAQ. This CDR3 reads CASSNLRGQEGNQPQHF. CDR3 nucleotide sequence: TGTGCCAGCAGCAACCTCAGGGGGCAGGAAGGCAATCAGCCCCAGCATTTT.

The chain recombines TRBV2 with TRBJ1-2; the D gene is possibly TRBD1 (6 bases). CDR3 size: 16 residues. V dropped 5 bases and J dropped 3 bases, with 19 bases sitting between them. Germline-derived CDR1 and CDR2 are SNHLY and FYNNEI. CDR3 residues: CASSPLSDRPYYGYTF. In DNA form, the CDR3 reads TGTGCCAGCAGTCCGCTATCTGACAGGCCCTACTATGGCTACACCTTC.

This sequence joins TRBV5-5 and TRBJ1-1, with D uncertain. This CDR3 comprises 11 residues. CDR1 and CDR2 (germline): SGHKS, YYEKEE (reference sequence). Trimming took 0 bases from V and 7 from J, leaving 4 bases between them. CDR3 sequence: CASSLGVEAFF. The DNA for the CDR3 is TGTGCCAGCAGCTTGGGGGTTGAAGCTTTCTTT.

The chain couples TRBV5-1 to TRBJ2-5; 7 nucleotides line up with TRBD2. Losses at the gene ends were 7 bases for V and 4 bases for J; bases not matched to a gene: 16. Per germline, CDR1 SGHRS and CDR2 YFSETQ. The CDR3 spans 16 residues. DNA of the CDR3: TGCGCCAGCCGACTCCACCCCAGCGGGGAGGGAGAGACCCAGTACTTC. It is translated as CASRLHPSGEGETQYF.

The CDR3 nucleotides are TGCGCCAGCAGCTTCCCCGGGACCCAAGAGACCCAGTACTTC. Translated: CASSFPGTQETQYF. The J gene is TRBJ2-5, the V gene TRBV5-1; perhaps D is TRBD1 or TRBD2 (5 bases each). The V end lost 2 bases, the J end lost 1 base, and 9 bases lay between the germline ends. Germline assignment: CDR1 SGHRS and CDR2 YFSETQ. The CDR3 totals 14 residues. Based on the CDR3 plus reference TRBV5-1 and TRBJ2-5, the full variable domain is KAGVTQTPRYLIKTRGQQVTLSCSPISGHRSVSWYQQTPGQGLQFLFEYFSETQRNKGNFPGRFSGRQFSNSRSEMNVSTLELGDSALYLCASSFPGTQETQYFGPGTRLLVL.

The chain carries TRBV4-3 and TRBJ2-7; D unclear. The CDR3 length is 15 residues. Germline V CDR1 and CDR2: LGHNA, YSLEER. Trimming left V 0 bases short and J 2 bases short, with 11 bases between. The CDR3 sequence: CASSQDLQATYEQYF. As DNA, the CDR3 is TGCGCCAGCAGCCAAGATCTCCAAGCAACCTACGAGCAGTACTTC.

The genes are TRBV6-6 and TRBJ2-7, with TRBD2 identical over 14 bases. The CDR3 is made up of 16 amino acids. With 6 bases clipped from V and 3 bases from J, the junction kept 7 bases outside the gene matches. Germline-derived CDR1 and CDR2 are MNHNY and SVGAGI (reference sequence). Here the CDR3 reads CASSPGGLAGDYEQYF. The CDR3 nucleotides are TGTGCCAGCAGCCCAGGGGGACTAGCGGGAGACTACGAGCAGTACTTC.

Points on this clone: A read error may produce the germline difference seen at one junction end. V gene TRBV7-9 combines with J gene TRBJ1-1; D is perhaps TRBD1 (5 bases). In germline, CDR1 is SEHNR, CDR2 FQNEAQ (reference sequence). The CDR3 covers 12 residues. CDR3 in amino acids: CASNKGNAEAFF. In DNA, the CDR3 is TGTGCCAGCAACAAGGGGAACGCTGAAGCTTTCTTT.